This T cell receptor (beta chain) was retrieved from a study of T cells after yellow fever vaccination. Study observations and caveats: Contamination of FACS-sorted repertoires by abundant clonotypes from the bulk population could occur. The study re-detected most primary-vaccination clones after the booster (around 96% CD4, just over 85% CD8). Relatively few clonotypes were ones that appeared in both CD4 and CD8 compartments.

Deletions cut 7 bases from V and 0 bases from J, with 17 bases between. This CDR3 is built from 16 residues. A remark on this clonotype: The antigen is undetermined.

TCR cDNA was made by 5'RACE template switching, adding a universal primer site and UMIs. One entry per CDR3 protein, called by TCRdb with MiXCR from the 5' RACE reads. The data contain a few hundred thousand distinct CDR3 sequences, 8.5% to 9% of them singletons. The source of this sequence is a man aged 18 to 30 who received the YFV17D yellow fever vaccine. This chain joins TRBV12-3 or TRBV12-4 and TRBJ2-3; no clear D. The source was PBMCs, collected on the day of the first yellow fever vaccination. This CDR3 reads CASTPAGFASTDTQYF. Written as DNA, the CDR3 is TGTGCCAGCACCCCCGCCGGGTTCGCTAGCACAGATACGCAGTATTTT.